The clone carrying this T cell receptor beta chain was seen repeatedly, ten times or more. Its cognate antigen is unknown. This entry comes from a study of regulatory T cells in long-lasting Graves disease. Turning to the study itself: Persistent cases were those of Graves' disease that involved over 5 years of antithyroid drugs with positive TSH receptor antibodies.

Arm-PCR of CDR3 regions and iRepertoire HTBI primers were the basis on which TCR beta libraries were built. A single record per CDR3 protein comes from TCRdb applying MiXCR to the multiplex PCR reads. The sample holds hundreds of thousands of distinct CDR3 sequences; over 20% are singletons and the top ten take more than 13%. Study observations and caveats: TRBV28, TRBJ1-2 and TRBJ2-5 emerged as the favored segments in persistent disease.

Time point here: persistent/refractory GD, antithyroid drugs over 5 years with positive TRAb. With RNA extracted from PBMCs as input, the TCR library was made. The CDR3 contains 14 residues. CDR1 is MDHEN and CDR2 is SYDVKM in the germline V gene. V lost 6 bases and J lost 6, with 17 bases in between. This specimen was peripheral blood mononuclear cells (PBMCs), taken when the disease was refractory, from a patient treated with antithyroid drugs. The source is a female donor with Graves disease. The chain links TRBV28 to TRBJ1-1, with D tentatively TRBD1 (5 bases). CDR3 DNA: TGTGCCAGCAGCCAGGGACTGCTTATCCCTGAAGCTTTCTTT. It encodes CASSQGLLIPEAFF.